The present entry profiles one TCR beta chain with its context. Its antigen is not yet known. No base quality information exists; no much larger clone differs at one position. The immunoSEQ Assay, a bias-controlled multiplex PCR, was used to amplify TCRbeta CDR3 regions from genomic DNA. Turning to the authors' computational methods: The number of nucleated cells in each sample was estimated from the amplification of reference gene primers within the assay. To quantify the absolute abundance of each unique TCRbeta CDR3 rearrangement, sequence reads were collapsed and filtered. For each sample, productive Simpson clonality was calculated as the square root of Simpson's diversity index over productive rearrangements. As stored in TCRdb, this immuneACCESS dataset retains in-frame rearrangements with V and J assigned. A fraction of the clones does not appear; measured against another copy, unresolved V genes explain less than half of the discrepancy, and the remainder lacks a known reason. That table supplies the V and J calls and clone size; D and trimming were determined from the DNA. The sample includes roughly 140,000 clones, with roughly nine tenths observed a single time. Jointly, the top ten make up around 14% of the sample.

The data derive from a study of blood T cell repertoires in COVID-19 (dated by TCRdb to the early 2020s). A note on the overall study: The collaborator samples originated in the United States, Italy and Spain and spanned the acute and convalescent phases of COVID-19. A freely available public database, intended as a resource for researchers studying the immune response to SARS-CoV-2, is where the repertoires were released. Nearly every sample came with metadata listing a de-identified subject ID, COVID-19 status, age in years and sex. Subjects who had been exposed to COVID-19, were actively infected with it, or had recovered from it provided the deeply sampled blood TCRbeta repertoires that made up the dataset. The samples were drawn from two sources: the first 160 participants of the ongoing ImmuneRACE study, and about 1,300 subjects contributed by 6 global collaborators. The material from the prospective study consisted of cDNA or gDNA derived from T cells, B-cell-depleted T cells, or PBMCs. Where available, HLA class I and class II types were obtained from metadata supplied by the sample provider rather than from assay-based typing.

What the work shows at the level of the full study, not this receptor alone: The quantity of clinical and demographic metadata differed by source and by participant and was supplied without curation.

CDR1 and CDR2 are read off the germline V gene as SNHLY and FYNNEI. Spanning cysteine to phenylalanine, the CDR3 consists of 11 amino acids. Only CDR3 DNA remains: 33 bases, in frame from the first base. V is cut back by 7 bases and J by 9 bases, with 4 bases in the junction unmatched. Collaborating institutions collected whole blood in K2EDTA tubes following their own protocols. For TCRbeta analysis, collaborators shipped samples in one of three forms: frozen whole blood, isolated PBMCs, or DNA extracted from either of those sample types. The receptor was derived from a woman aged 40 to 50 with acute or convalescent COVID-19. The sample taken for sequencing was peripheral blood. This chain is built from TRBV2 and TRBJ1-1, with 8 bases in between that match TRBD1. In nucleotide form, the sequence is TGTGCCAGCAACCGGGACAGGCAAGCTTTCTTT. Its protein is CASNRDRQAFF.